What follows is one T cell receptor (beta chain) and its context. Germline values: CDR1 SGHAT, CDR2 FQNNGV. The ends were cut back, 2 bases at V and 5 bases at J, with 10 bases in the middle. The CDR3 is made up of 14 amino acids. This specimen comes from a study of blood T cell repertoires in COVID-19. On the study more broadly: Samples of COVID-19 (acute and convalescent) were obtained from the United States, Italy and Spain. The cDNA or gDNA used as material had been derived from T cells, B-cell-depleted T cells, or PBMCs.

In the original analysis: Estimates of nucleated cell counts were drawn from the amplification of reference gene primers. Some clones are missing from TCRdb's copy, which holds only in-frame ones; the method was immunoSEQ multiplex PCR. V, J and clone size are taken as reported in that table, and D and trimming were inferred from the DNA itself. The sample lists around 160,000 clones, around 80% occurring once. The specimen sequenced was peripheral blood. The sequence derives from a man aged 55 to 70 with active or convalescent COVID-19. The chain carries TRBV11-2 and TRBJ1-5; the D gene is possibly TRBD1 (6 bases). CDR3 in DNA: TGTGCCAGCAGCTTAAGGGGGGGGGATCAGCCCCAGCATTTT. This encodes CASSLRGGDQPQHF.